This record concerns one T cell receptor (beta chain) sequence. The data are from a study of follicular helper T cells after annual influenza vaccination. The J segment lost 4 bases and the V segment lost 3 bases, leaving 19 bases of the junction unmatched. The CDR3 spans 20 residues. CDR1 LGHNT and CDR2 FRNRAP come from the germline V gene. Profiling relied on immunoSEQ multiplex PCR, and the TCRdb table lists in-frame clones only, not all of them. The table has roughly 15,000 clones, roughly 80% seen once. Time point: 2015-2016 season, pre-vaccination. This receptor was identified in an adult who received the influenza vaccine. Sample: CXCR5- memory CD4+ T cells sorted from blood, taken on the day of influenza vaccination. This chain connects TRBV12-5 to TRBJ2-7; 12 bases line up with TRBD1. CDR3 in amino acids: CASGFERSGTGGTLGYEQYF. The CDR3 DNA sequence: TGTGCTAGTGGTTTCGAACGTTCCGGGACAGGGGGCACCCTCGGGTACGAGCAGTACTTC.